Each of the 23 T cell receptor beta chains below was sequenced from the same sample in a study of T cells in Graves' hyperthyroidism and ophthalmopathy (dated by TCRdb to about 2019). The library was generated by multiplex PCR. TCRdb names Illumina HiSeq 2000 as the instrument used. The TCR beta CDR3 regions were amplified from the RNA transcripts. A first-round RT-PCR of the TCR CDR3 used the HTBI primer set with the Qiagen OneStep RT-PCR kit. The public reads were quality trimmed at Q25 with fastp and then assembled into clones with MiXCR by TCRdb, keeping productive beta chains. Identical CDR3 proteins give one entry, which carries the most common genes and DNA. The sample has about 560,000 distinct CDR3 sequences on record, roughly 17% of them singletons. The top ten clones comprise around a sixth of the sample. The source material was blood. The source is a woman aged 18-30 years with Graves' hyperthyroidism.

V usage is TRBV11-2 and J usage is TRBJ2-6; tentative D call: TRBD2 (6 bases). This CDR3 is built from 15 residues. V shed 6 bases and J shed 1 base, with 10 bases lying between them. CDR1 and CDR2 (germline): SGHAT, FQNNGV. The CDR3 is CASRFGGSGANVLTF. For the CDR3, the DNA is TGTGCCAGCAGATTTGGGGGGTCTGGGGCCAACGTCCTGACTTTC.

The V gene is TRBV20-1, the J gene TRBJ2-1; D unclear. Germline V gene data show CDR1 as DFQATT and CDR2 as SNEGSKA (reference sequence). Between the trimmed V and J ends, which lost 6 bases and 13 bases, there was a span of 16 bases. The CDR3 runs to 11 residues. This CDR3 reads CSARNRAFQFF. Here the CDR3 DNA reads TGCAGTGCCAGAAACCGGGCCTTTCAGTTCTTC.

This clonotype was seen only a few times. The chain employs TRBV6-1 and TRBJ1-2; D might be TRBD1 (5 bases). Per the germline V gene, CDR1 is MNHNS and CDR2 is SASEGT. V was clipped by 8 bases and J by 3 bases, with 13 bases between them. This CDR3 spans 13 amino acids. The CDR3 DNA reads TGTGCCAGCCGCAGGGTCATAGACTATGGCTACACCTTC. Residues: CASRRVIDYGYTF.

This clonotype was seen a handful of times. DNA for the CDR3: TGTGCCAGCAGCGGGGGGGGGAGACTCCGGTTCTATGGCTACACCTTC. Protein sequence: CASSGGGRLRFYGYTF. The chain recombines TRBV6-1 with TRBJ1-2; D is possibly TRBD1 (5 bases). The CDR3 contains 16 residues. Per germline, CDR1 MNHNS and CDR2 SASEGT. Trimming stripped 6 bases from V and 4 bases from J, with 21 bases between.

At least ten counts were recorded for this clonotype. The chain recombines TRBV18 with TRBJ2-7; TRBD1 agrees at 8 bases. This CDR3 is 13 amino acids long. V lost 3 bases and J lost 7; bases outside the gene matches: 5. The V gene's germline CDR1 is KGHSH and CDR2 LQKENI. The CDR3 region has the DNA TGTGCCAGCTCACCCTTGGACAGGGCGGAGCAGTACTTC. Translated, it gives CASSPLDRAEQYF.

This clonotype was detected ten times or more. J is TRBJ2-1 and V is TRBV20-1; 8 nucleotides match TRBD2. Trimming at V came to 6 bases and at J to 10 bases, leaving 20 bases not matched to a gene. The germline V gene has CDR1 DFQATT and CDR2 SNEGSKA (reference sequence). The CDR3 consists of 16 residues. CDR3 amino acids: CSARTAGGRSSREQFF. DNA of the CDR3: TGCAGTGCGAGAACGGCGGGAGGAAGGTCTTCTCGGGAGCAGTTCTTC.

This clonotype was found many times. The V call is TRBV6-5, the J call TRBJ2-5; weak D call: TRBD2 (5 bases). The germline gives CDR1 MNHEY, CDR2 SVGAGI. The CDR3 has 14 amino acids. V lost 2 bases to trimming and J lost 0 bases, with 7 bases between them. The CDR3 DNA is TGTGCCAGCAGTTACGGGGAGTACCAAGAGACCCAGTACTTC. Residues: CASSYGEYQETQYF.

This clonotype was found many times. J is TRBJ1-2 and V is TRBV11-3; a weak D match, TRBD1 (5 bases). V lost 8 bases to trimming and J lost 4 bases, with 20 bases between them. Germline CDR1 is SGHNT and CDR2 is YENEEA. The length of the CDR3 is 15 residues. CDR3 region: CASRKTATTTYGYTF. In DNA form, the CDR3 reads TGTGCCAGCCGGAAGACAGCCACCACAACCTATGGCTACACCTTC.

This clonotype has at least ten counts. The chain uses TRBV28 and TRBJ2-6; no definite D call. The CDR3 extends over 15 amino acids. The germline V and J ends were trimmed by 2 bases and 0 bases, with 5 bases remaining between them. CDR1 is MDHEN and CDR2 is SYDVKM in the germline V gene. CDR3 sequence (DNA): TGTGCCAGCAGTTTAGACAACTCTGGGGCCAACGTCCTGACTTTC. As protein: CASSLDNSGANVLTF.

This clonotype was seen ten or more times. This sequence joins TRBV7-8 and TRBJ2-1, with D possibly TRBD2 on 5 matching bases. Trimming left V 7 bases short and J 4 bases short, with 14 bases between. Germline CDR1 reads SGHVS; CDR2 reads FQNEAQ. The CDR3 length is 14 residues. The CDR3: CASNPRGGYNEQFF. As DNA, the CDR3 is TGTGCCAGCAACCCCCGGGGTGGGTACAATGAGCAGTTCTTC.

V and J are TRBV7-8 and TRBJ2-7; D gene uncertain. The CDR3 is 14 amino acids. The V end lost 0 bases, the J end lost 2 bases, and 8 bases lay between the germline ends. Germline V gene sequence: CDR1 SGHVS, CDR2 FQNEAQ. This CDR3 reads CASSLASRTYEQYF. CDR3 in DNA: TGTGCCAGCAGCTTAGCGTCCAGGACCTACGAGCAGTACTTC.

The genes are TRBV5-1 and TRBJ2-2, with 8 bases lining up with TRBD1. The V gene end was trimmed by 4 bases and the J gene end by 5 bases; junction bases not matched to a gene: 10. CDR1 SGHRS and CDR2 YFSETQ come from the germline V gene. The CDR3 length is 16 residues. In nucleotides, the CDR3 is TGCGCCAGCAGCCCGGCGGGGACAGGAGGGACCGGGGAGCTGTTTTTT. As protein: CASSPAGTGGTGELFF.

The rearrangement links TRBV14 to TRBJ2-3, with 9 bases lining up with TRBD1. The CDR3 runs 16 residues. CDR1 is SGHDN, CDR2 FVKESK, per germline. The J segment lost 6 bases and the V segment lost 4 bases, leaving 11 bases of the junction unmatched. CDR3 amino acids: CASSPIRTGEWDTQYF. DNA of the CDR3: TGTGCCAGCAGCCCCATCAGGACAGGGGAATGGGATACGCAGTATTTT.

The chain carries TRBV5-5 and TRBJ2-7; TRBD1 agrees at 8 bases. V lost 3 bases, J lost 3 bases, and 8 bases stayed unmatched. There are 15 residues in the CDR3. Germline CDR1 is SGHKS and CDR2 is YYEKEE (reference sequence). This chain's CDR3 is CASSSPGQVLYEQYF. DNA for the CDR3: TGTGCCAGCAGCTCTCCGGGACAGGTACTCTACGAGCAGTACTTC.

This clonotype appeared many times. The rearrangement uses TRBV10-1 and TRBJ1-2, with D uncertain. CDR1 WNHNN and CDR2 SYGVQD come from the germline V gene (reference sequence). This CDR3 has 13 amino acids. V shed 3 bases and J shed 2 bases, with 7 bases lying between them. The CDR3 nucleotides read TGCGCCAGCAGTGAATACAAGAACTATGGCTACACCTTC. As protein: CASSEYKNYGYTF.

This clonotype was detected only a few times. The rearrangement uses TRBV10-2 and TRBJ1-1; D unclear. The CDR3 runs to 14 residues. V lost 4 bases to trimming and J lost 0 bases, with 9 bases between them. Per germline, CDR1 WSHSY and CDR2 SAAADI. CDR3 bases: TGCGCCAGCAGTGTGGTTCCCTTGAACACTGAAGCTTTCTTT. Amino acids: CASSVVPLNTEAFF.

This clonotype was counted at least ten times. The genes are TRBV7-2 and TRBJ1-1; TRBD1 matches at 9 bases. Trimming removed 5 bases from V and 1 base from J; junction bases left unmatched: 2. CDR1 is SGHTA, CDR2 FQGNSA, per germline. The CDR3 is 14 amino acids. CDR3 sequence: CASSVGQGNTEAFF. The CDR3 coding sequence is TGTGCCAGCAGCGTGGGACAGGGGAACACTGAAGCTTTCTTT.

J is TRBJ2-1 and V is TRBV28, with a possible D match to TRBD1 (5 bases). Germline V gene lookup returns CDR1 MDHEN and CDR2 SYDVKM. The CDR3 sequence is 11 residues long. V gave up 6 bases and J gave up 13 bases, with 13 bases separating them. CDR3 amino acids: CASSTKTVQFF. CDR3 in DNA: TGTGCCAGCAGCACCAAGACAGTACAGTTCTTC. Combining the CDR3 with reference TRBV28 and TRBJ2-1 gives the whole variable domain DVKVTQSSRYLVKRTGEKVFLECVQDMDHENMFWYRQDPGLGLRLIYFSYDVKMKEKGDIPEGYSVSREKKERFSLILESASTNQTSMYLCASSTKTVQFFGPGTRLTVL.

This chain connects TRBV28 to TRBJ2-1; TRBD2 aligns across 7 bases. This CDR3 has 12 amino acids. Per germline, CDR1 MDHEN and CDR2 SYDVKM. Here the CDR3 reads CAASGNYNEQFF. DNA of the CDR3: TGTGCTGCTAGCGGAAACTACAATGAGCAGTTCTTC.

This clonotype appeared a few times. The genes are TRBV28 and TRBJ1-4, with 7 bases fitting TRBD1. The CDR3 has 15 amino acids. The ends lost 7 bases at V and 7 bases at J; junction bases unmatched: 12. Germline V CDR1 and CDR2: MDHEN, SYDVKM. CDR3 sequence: CASTPGGRGREKLFF. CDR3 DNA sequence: TGTGCCAGCACCCCCGGGGGGAGGGGGCGTGAAAAACTGTTTTTT.

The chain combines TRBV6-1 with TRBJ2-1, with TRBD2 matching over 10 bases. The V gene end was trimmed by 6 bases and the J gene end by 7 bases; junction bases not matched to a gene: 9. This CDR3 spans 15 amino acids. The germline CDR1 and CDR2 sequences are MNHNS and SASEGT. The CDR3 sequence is CASRVSGRSSNEQFF. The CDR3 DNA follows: TGTGCCAGCAGGGTTAGCGGGAGGTCCTCGAATGAGCAGTTCTTC.

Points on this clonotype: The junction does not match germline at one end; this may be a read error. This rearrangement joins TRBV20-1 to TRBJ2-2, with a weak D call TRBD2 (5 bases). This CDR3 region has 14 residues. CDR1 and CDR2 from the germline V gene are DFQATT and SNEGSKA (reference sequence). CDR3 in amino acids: CSARDVRRTGELLF. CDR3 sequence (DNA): TGCAGTGCTAGAGATGTTCGGCGGACCGGGGAGCTGCTTTTT.

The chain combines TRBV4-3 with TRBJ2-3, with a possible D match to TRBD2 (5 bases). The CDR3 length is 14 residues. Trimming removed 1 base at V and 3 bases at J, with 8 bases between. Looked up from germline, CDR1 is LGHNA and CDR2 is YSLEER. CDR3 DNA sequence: TGCGCCAGCAGCCAAGCGACGGGGACAGATACGCAGTATTTT. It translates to CASSQATGTDTQYF.